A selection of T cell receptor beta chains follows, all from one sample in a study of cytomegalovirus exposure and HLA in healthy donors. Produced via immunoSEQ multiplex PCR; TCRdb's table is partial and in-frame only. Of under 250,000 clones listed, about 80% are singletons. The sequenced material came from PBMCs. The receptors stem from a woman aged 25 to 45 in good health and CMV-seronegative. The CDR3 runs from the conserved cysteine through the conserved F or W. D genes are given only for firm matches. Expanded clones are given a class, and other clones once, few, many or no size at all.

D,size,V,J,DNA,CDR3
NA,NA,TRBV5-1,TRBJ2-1,TGCGCCAGCAGCTTTATCAATGAGCAGTTCTTC,CASSFINEQFF
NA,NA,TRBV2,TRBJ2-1,TGTGCCAGCATGGAGTCGGCGGGAAATGAGCAGTTCTTC,CASMESAGNEQFF
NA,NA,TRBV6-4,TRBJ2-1,TGTGCCAGCAGTGATACGCCTTCGAGCTACAATGAGCAGTTCTTC,CASSDTPSSYNEQFF
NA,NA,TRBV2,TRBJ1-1,TGTGCCAGCAGTGAACTGTCAGGGCTGAACACTGAAGCTTTCTTT,CASSELSGLNTEAFF
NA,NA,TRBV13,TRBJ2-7,TGTGCCAGCAGCGCATGGGACAACCCCTACGAGCAGTACTTC,CASSAWDNPYEQYF
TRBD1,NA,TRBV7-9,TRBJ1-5,TGTGCCAGCAGCCCGGGGGACAGGGGGCTAGGACAGCCCCAGCATTTT,CASSPGDRGLGQPQHF
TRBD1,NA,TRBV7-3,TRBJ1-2,TGTGCCAGCAGCCCGGGACAGGGAGCTAACTATGGCTACACCTTC,CASSPGQGANYGYTF
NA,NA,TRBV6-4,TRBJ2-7,TGTGCCAGCAGGAGGTCTAGCGAACCTCACCACGAGCAGTACTTC,CASRRSSEPHHEQYF
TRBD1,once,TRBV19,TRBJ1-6,TGTGCCAGTAGTATAGAGATTGGGACAGGGGATTCACCCCTCCACTTT,CASSIEIGTGDSPLHF
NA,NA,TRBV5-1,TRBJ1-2,TGCGCCAGCAGCTTGTCACAGGGAGAAAATGGCTACACCTTC,CASSLSQGENGYTF
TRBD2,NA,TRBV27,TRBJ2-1,TGTGCCAGCAGTTTATGGCGGGAGAACAATGAGCAGTTCTTC,CASSLWRENNEQFF
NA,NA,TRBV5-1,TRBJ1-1,TGCGCCAGCTCCCTGCGGGGGGGCAAGACTGAAGCTTTCTTT,CASSLRGGKTEAFF
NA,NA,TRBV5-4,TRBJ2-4,TGTGCCAGCAGCGTAGACAGTACTCGGGCAAACATTCAGTACTTC,CASSVDSTRANIQYF
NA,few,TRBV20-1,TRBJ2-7,TGCAGTGCAGGGACTCTCTACGAGCAGTACTTC,CSAGTLYEQYF
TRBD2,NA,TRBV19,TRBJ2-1,TGTGCCAGTAGGCGGGAGGGTAGGTACAATGAGCAGTTCTTC,CASRREGRYNEQFF
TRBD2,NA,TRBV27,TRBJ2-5,TGTGCCAGCAGTCCGGGACTAGCGGAGGGGGAGACCCAGTACTTC,CASSPGLAEGETQYF
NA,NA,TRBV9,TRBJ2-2,TGTGCCAGCAGCCCCAGTGGCACCGGGGAGCTGTTTTTT,CASSPSGTGELFF
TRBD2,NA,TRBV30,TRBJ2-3,TGTGCCTGGAAGACTAGCGGGGCCACAGATACGCAGTATTTT,CAWKTSGATDTQYF
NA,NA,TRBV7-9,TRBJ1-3,TGTGCCAGCAGCGGGGGGACTTTTGGAAACACCATATATTTT,CASSGGTFGNTIYF
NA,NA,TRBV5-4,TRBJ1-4,TGTGCCAGCAGCCAGAAGGGGATAGGATTTGAAAAACTGTTTTTT,CASSQKGIGFEKLFF
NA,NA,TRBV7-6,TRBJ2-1,TGTGCCAGCAGCGCCGAGGGGACTCGAGGCCGCCATGAGCAGTTCTTC,CASSAEGTRGRHEQFF
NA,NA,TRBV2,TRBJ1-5,TGTGCCAGCAGTGACAGTGAACGCAATCAGCCCCAGCATTTT,CASSDSERNQPQHF
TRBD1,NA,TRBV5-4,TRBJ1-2,TGTGCCAGCAGCTTGAGAGGGGGCCAAAACAGTGGCTACACCTTC,CASSLRGGQNSGYTF
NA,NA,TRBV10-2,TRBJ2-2,TGCGCCAGCAGCCTAACGGACAGATCGGTCGGGGAGCTGTTTTTT,CASSLTDRSVGELFF
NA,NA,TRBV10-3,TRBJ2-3,TGTGCCATCAGTCTTGGACAGAACACAGATACGCAGTATTTT,CAISLGQNTDTQYF
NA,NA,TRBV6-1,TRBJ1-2,TGTGCCAGCAGTGCCCGTCTGGGAGGCTACCCCTTC,CASSARLGGYPF
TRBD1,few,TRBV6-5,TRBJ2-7,TGTGCCAGCAGTTACTCGAGGGGGCTATCCTACGAGCAGTACTTC,CASSYSRGLSYEQYF
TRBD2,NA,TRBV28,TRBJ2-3,TGTGCCAGCAGTGCCCTCACAGCGGGACCGAGCACAGATACGCAGTATTTT,CASSALTAGPSTDTQYF
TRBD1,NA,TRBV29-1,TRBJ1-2,TGCAGCGTTGAGGAATCCCGGGACAGAGCCTTCCGCTACACCTTC,CSVEESRDRAFRYTF
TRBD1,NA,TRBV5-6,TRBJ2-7,TGTGCCAGCAGCTTGGTTGACAGGGGCGAGCAGTACTTC,CASSLVDRGEQYF
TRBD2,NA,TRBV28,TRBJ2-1,TGTGCCAGCAGTGCGGGACTAGCGGGAGTTGAGCAGTTCTTC,CASSAGLAGVEQFF
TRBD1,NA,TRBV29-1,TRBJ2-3,TGCAGCGCGGACCGGGACAGGGGGGCAGATACGCAGTATTTT,CSADRDRGADTQYF
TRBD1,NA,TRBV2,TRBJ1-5,TGTGCCAGCAGTTTGGAGGGACAGGGTGGATCGCCCCAGCATTTT,CASSLEGQGGSPQHF
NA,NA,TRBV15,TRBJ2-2,TGTGCCACCAGCAGTTACGGGATTCCTAACACCGGGGAGCTGTTTTTT,CATSSYGIPNTGELFF
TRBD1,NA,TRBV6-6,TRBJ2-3,TGTGCCAGCAGTGACTCGACAGGGCCAGATACGCAGTATTTT,CASSDSTGPDTQYF
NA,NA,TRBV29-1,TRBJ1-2,TGCAGCGCACTACAGGGATTGATCGGCTACACCTTC,CSALQGLIGYTF
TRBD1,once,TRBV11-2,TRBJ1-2,TGTGCCAGCAGCTTAGGACAGGGCAACTATGGCTACACCTTC,CASSLGQGNYGYTF
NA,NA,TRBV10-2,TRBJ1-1,TGCGCCAGCAGTTCCGGGACTGAAGCTTTCTTT,CASSSGTEAFF
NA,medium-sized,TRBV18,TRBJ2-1,TGTGCCAGCTCACTCTTGGTAGGGGGCAATGAGCAGTTCTTC,CASSLLVGGNEQFF
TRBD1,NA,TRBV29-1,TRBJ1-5,TGCAGCGTTGAGGTTCACCCACAGGGGAATCAGCCCCAGCATTTT,CSVEVHPQGNQPQHF
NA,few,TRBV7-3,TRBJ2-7,TGTGCCAGCAGCTTGAGCCAGGGCCGCGAGCAGTACTTC,CASSLSQGREQYF
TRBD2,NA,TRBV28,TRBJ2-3,TGTGCCAGCAGTTGGACTAGCGACCTCACAGATACGCAGTATTTT,CASSWTSDLTDTQYF
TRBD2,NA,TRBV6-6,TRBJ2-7,TGTGCCAGCAGTTCCGGAGCGGGAGGCTCCTACGAGCAGTACTTC,CASSSGAGGSYEQYF
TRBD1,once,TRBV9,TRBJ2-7,TGTGCCAGCAGCGGGGGGGACAGGGGGCCGGGAGAGCAGTACTTC,CASSGGDRGPGEQYF
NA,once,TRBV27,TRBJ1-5,TGTGCCAGCAGTTTTGCCCAGGGCATGAATCAGCCCCAGCATTTT,CASSFAQGMNQPQHF
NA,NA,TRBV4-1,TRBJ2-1,TGCGCCAGCAGCCAAGATGAGAATAGAAACAATGAGCAGTTCTTC,CASSQDENRNNEQFF
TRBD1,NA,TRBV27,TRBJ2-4,TGTGCCAGCAGTACGCGACAGGGGGCAGGCAAAAACATTCAGTACTTC,CASSTRQGAGKNIQYF
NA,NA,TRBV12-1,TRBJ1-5,TGTGCCAGCAGCGACATGACCCCCCAGGGCAATCAGCCCCAGCATTTT,CASSDMTPQGNQPQHF
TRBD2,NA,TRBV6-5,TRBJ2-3,TGTGCCAGCAACTGGACTAGCGATCGCACAGATACGCAGTATTTT,CASNWTSDRTDTQYF
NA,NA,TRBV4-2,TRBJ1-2,TGTGCCAGCAGCCAAGTGCAGGGGTTGAACTATGGCTACACCTTC,CASSQVQGLNYGYTF